The source of this TCR beta chain is a study of control samples from healthy donors and cancer patients. The CDR3 loop spans 16 amino acids. Germline CDR1 is MGHRA and CDR2 is YSYEKL. The V gene end was trimmed by 1 base and the J gene end by 1 base; junction bases not matched to a gene: 3. Profiling relied on immunoSEQ multiplex PCR, and the TCRdb table lists in-frame clones only, not all of them. The table has 95,000 to 100,000 clones, approximately 90% seen once. The TCR originated in a man aged 25 to 45 in good health. The chain uses TRBV4-1 and TRBJ1-2, with 10 nucleotides matching TRBD1. Sequenced: blood. CDR3 bases: TGCGCCAGCAGCCAAGTTGACAGGGGGCATAACTATGGCTACACCTTC. Translation gives CASSQVDRGHNYGYTF.